Listed below are T cell receptor beta chains from one sample, sequenced in a study of glioma-infiltrating T cells after dendritic cell vaccination. Some clones are missing from TCRdb's copy, which holds only in-frame ones; the method was immunoSEQ multiplex PCR. This sample has around 89,000 clones; 80% to 90% occur once, and the top ten carry 15% to 19%. This material consisted of blood, taken before dendritic cell vaccination. These receptors were taken from a human donor with glioblastoma. Both conserved end residues are part of each CDR3.

v_gene	j_gene	CDR3aa
TRBV5-8	TRBJ2-1	CASSFSGLEQFF
TRBV15	TRBJ1-2	CATSRGGPGYGYTF
TRBV11-2	TRBJ1-2	CASSLQRKTAGYTF
TRBV7-9	TRBJ2-5	CASSRDSRETQYF
TRBV27	TRBJ2-3	CASSQTSADTQYF
TRBV29-1	TRBJ2-7	CSVEGQGGSYEQYF
TRBV6-6	TRBJ1-4	CASSRTGEKLFF
TRBV7-2	TRBJ2-7	CASSEHPGLLRMEQYF
TRBV28	TRBJ2-3	CASSSWEGTSTDTQYF
TRBV10-3	TRBJ1-1	CAISEWGTGGRLRNTEAFF
TRBV6-5	TRBJ1-3	CASSPGNSGNTIYF
TRBV2	TRBJ1-2	CASSENGRANYGYTF
TRBV5-1	TRBJ2-7	CASSLRGQVSYEQYF
TRBV7-9	TRBJ2-5	CASSLVVLTGTGQETQYF
TRBV2	TRBJ1-5	CASSRDRGDQPQHF
TRBV7-6	TRBJ1-1	CASSHGQANTEAFF
TRBV5-1	TRBJ2-7	CASSLGSGQYEQYF
TRBV2	TRBJ2-2	CASSLVRGRGTGELFF
TRBV7-2	TRBJ2-1	CASSLAGGGNNEQFF
TRBV5-1	TRBJ2-2	CASSVGLAGVLSGELFF
TRBV5-1	TRBJ2-7	CASSPADSSYEQYF
TRBV30	TRBJ2-2	CAWSWEGRAGELFF
TRBV20-1	TRBJ2-7	CSAKTRDEQYF
TRBV7-9	TRBJ2-7	CASSLDPGEQYF
TRBV5-1	TRBJ1-1	CASSLAADTEAFF
TRBV27	TRBJ2-7	CASGLAGTYEQYF
TRBV2	TRBJ2-3	CASSPGGIDTQYF
TRBV4-3	TRBJ2-3	CASSPDDFKTQYF
TRBV10-3	TRBJ1-6	CAISGDGNSPLHF
TRBV27	TRBJ2-7	CASSLGAGHYEQYF
TRBV28	TRBJ2-5	CASQIAGEETQYF
TRBV6-1	TRBJ1-2	CASSDPGTVYGYTF
TRBV12-5	TRBJ2-7	CASGPPVGGRPSYEQYF
TRBV7-9	TRBJ2-7	CASSTGQGSTYEQYF
TRBV6-6	TRBJ2-5	CASSTRAASRAETQYF
TRBV6-1	TRBJ1-5	CASSQLNQPQHF
TRBV9	TRBJ1-1	CASSVVSGMSEAFF
TRBV15	TRBJ2-1	CATSRDAPVVWRGKSYNEQFF
TRBV7-6	TRBJ2-7	CASSFQGLEQYF
TRBV19	TRBJ1-1	CASRDRGKVNTEAFF
TRBV9	TRBJ2-5	CASSSGAGALTQYF
TRBV27	TRBJ2-7	CASSIPGTYEQYF
TRBV5-6	TRBJ2-1	CASSLPNSEQFF
TRBV28	TRBJ1-5	CASSFGSGYRQPQHF
TRBV15	TRBJ1-1	CATSRDWTRGTEAFF
TRBV7-6	TRBJ2-2	CASRDGGDGELFF
TRBV7-2	TRBJ2-7	CASSPAGGGWEQYF
TRBV6-1	TRBJ1-4	CASSGVQYNEKLFF
TRBV5-1	TRBJ1-6	CASSLDGQFNSPLHF
TRBV9	TRBJ1-4	CASAPPGQQNEKLFF
TRBV5-1	TRBJ1-1	CASSSQRSQGAFF
TRBV18	TRBJ2-5	CASSPQAGRQETQYF